This TCR beta chain was documented in a study of spatial heterogeneity in lung cancer. Study background: The cohort: 70 to 85 early-stage, untreated non-small cell lung cancer patients. A consistent excess of beta-chain over alpha-chain sequences was detected.

The table lists this clonotype with many counts. This sample's time point: blood at routine non-recurrence follow-up after resection. Whole RNA from tumor, nontumor lung or frozen PBMC was sequenced unsorted. TCRdb re-called the 5' RACE reads with MiXCR, one entry per CDR3 protein. The data hold about 20,000 distinct CDR3 sequences, with 9% to 10% observed a single time. The TCR was taken from a female donor with early-stage non-small cell lung cancer. Material: PBMCs, obtained at follow-up.

The CDR3: CASSSAGTSGRPEQYF. CDR3 nucleotide sequence: TGTGCCAGCAGTTCAGCCGGGACTAGCGGGAGACCCGAGCAGTACTTC. The genes are TRBV28 and TRBJ2-7; 14 bases are a match to TRBD2. Germline CDR1 MDHEN, CDR2 SYDVKM. V was pared by 4 bases and J by 6 bases, with 8 bases of the junction left unmatched. The CDR3 totals 16 residues.